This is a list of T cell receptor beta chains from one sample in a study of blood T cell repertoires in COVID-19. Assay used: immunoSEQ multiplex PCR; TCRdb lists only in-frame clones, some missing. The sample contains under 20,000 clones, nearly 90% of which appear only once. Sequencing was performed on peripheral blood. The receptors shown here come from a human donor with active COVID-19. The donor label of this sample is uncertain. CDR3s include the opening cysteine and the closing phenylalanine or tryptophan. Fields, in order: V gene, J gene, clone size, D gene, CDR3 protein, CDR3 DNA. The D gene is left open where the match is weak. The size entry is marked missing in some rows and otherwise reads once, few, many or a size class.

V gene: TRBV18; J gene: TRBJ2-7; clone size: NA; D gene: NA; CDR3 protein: CASSPPPTGFYNYEQYF; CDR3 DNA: TGTGCCAGCTCACCCCCTCCCACAGGGTTTTATAACTACGAGCAGTACTTC
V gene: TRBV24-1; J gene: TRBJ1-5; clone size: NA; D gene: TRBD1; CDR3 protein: CATSEGQYSNQPQHF; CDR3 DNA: TGTGCCACCAGTGAGGGACAGTATAGCAATCAGCCCCAGCATTTT
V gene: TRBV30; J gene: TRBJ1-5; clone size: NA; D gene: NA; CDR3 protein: CAWSVPKHRGPQHF; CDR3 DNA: TGTGCCTGGAGTGTACCCAAGCACCGTGGGCCCCAGCATTTT
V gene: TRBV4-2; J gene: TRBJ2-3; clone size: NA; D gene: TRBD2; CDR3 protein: CASSQEGTLAGGSTDTQYF; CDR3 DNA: TGTGCCAGCAGCCAAGAAGGAACACTAGCGGGAGGTAGCACAGATACGCAGTATTTT
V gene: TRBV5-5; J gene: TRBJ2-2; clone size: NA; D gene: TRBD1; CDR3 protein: CASSLLGGNTGELFF; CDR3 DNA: TGTGCCAGCAGCTTGTTAGGGGGCAACACCGGGGAGCTGTTTTTT
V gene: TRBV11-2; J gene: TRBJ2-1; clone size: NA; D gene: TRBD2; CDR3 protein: CASSSLAASYNEQFF; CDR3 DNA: TGTGCCAGCAGCTCCCTAGCGGCCTCCTACAATGAGCAGTTCTTC
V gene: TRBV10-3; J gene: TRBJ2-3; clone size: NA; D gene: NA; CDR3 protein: CAISELTGDTQYF; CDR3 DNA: TGTGCCATCAGTGAGCTAACGGGGGATACGCAGTATTTT
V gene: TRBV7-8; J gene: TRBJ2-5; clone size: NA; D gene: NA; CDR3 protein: CASSPWTARGEETQYF; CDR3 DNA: TGTGCCAGCAGCCCCTGGACAGCCAGAGGGGAGGAGACCCAGTACTTC
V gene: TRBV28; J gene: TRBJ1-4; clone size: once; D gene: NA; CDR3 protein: CASTRQSVGEKLFF; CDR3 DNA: TGTGCCAGCACAAGACAGAGCGTGGGTGAAAAACTGTTTTTT
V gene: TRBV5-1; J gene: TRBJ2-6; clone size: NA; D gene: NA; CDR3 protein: CASSLGEFGANVLTF; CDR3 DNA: TGCGCCAGCAGCTTGGGGGAGTTTGGGGCCAACGTCCTGACTTTC
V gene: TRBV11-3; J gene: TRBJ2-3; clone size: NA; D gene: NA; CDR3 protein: CASSTRYTGIRTDTQYF; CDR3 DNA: TGTGCCAGCAGCACCCGATACACAGGGATTCGCACAGATACGCAGTATTTT
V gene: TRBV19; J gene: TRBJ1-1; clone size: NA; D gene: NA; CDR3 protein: CASRTGGDSEAFF; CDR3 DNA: TGTGCCAGTAGGACGGGTGGCGATTCGGAAGCTTTCTTT
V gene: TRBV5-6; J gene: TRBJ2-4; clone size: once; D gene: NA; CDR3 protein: CASSPVAKNIQYF; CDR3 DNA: TGTGCCAGCAGCCCGGTAGCCAAAAACATTCAGTACTTC
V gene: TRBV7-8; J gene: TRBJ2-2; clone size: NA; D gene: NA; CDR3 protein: CASSSPESSAGELFF; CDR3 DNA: TGTGCCAGCAGCTCCCCGGAGAGCTCAGCCGGGGAGCTGTTTTTT
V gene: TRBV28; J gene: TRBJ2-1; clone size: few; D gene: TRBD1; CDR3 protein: CASNDRDRSNNEQFF; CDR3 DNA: TGTGCCAGCAACGACCGGGACAGGAGTAACAATGAGCAGTTCTTC
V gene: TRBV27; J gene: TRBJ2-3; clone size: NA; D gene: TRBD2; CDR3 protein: CASSPLAGAPMGTQYF; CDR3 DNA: TGTGCCAGCAGTCCGCTAGCGGGAGCCCCTATGGGTACGCAGTATTTT
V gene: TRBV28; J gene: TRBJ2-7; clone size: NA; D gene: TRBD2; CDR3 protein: CASSLSTSGAYEQYF; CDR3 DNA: TGTGCCAGCAGTTTGTCTACTAGCGGGGCCTACGAGCAGTACTTC
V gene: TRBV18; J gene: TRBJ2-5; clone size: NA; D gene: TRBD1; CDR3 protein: CASSPRDSRFQETQYF; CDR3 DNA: TGTGCCAGCTCACCCCGGGACAGTCGATTCCAAGAGACCCAGTACTTC
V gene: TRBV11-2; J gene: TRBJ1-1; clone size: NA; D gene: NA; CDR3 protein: CASSGHLGLGTEAFF; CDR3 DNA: TGTGCCAGCAGCGGCCATCTTGGGCTTGGCACTGAAGCTTTCTTT
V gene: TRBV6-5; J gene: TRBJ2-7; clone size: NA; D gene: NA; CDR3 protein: CASRSGSRHEQYF; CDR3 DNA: TGTGCCAGCAGATCCGGGAGCCGGCACGAGCAGTACTTC
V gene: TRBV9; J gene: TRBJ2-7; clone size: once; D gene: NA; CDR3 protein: CASSVGQSDVYEQYF; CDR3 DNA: TGTGCCAGCAGCGTAGGACAGTCAGACGTATACGAGCAGTACTTC
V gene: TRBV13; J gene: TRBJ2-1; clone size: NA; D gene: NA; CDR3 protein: CASSPPGSYNEQFF; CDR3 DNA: TGTGCCAGCAGCCCCCCGGGATCCTACAATGAGCAGTTCTTC
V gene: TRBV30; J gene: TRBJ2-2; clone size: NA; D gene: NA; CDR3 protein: CALEAGELFF; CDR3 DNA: TGTGCCTTAGAGGCCGGGGAGCTGTTTTTT
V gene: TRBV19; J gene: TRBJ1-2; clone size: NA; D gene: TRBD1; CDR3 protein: CASSIAGGNGYTF; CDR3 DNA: TGTGCCAGTAGTATAGCAGGGGGCAACGGCTACACCTTC
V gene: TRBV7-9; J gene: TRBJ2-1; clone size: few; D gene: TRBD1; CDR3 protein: CASSTRDRVLTPYNEQFF; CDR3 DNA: TGTGCCAGCAGCACCCGGGACAGGGTCTTAACCCCCTACAATGAGCAGTTCTTC
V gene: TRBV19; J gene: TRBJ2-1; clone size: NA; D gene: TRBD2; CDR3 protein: CASSNRGGSEAYNEQFF; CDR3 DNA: TGTGCCAGTAGTAACCGAGGCGGGAGTGAGGCGTACAATGAGCAGTTCTTC
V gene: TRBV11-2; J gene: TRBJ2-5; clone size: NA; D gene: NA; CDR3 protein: CASSPTQGRETQYF; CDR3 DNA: TGTGCCAGCAGCCCCACACAGGGACGGGAGACCCAGTACTTC
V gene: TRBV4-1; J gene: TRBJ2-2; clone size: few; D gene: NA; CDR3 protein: CASSQETANTGELFF; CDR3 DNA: TGCGCCAGCAGCCAAGAAACAGCGAACACCGGGGAGCTGTTTTTT
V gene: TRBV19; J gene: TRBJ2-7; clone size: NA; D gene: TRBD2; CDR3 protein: CASSRPGLAGLYEQYF; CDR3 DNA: TGTGCCAGTAGTAGACCGGGACTAGCGGGCCTCTACGAGCAGTACTTC
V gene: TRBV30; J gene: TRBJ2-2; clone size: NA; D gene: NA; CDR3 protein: CAWMDRNTGELFF; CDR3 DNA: TGTGCCTGGATGGACAGAAACACCGGGGAGCTGTTTTTT
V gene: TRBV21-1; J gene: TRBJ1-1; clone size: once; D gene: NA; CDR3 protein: CASSNQGAEAFF; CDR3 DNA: TGTGCCAGCAGCAACCAGGGCGCTGAAGCTTTCTTT
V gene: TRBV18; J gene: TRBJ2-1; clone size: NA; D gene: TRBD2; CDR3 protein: CASSPPGAGGSNEQFF; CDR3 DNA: TGTGCCAGCTCACCACCGGGAGCGGGAGGATCTAATGAGCAGTTCTTC
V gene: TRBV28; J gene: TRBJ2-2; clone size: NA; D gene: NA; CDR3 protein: CASRPILEEGMVNTGELFF; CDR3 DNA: TGTGCCAGCAGACCTATCCTTGAGGAGGGGATGGTGAACACCGGGGAGCTGTTTTTT
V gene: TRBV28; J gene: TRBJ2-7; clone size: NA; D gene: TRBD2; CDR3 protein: CASSLSTSGSYEQYF; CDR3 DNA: TGTGCCAGCAGTTTATCCACTAGCGGGAGTTACGAGCAGTACTTC
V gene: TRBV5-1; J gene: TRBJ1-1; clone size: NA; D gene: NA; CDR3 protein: CASSYRANSLTEAFF; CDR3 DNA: TGCGCCAGCAGCTACAGGGCGAACTCCCTCACTGAAGCTTTCTTT